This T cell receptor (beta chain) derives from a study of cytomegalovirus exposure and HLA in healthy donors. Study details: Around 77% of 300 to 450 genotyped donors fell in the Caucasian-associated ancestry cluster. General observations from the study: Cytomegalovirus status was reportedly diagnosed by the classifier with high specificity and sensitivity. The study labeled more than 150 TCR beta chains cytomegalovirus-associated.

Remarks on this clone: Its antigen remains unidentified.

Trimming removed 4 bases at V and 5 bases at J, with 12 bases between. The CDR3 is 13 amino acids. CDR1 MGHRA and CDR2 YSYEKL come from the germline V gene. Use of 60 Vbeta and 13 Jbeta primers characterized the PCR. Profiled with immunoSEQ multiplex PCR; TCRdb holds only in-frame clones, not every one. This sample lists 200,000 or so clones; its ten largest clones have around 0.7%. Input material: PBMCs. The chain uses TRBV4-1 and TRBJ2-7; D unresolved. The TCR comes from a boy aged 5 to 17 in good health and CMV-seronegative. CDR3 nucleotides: TGCGCCAGCAGCCGAGTACAGTCGGACGAGCAGTACTTC. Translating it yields CASSRVQSDEQYF.